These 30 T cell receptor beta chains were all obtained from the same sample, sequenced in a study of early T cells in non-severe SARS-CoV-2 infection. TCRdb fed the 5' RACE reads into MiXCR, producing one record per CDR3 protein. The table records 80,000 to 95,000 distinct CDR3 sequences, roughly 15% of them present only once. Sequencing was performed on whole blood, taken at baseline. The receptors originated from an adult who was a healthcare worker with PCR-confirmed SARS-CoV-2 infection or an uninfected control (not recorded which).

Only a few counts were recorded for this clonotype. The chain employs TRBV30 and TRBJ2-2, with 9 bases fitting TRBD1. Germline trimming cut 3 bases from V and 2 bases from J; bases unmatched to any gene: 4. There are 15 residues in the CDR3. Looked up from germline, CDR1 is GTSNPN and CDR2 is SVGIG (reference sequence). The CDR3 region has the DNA TGTGCCTGGAGGGAGGACAGGGGAAACACCGGGGAGCTGTTTTTT. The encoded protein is CAWREDRGNTGELFF.

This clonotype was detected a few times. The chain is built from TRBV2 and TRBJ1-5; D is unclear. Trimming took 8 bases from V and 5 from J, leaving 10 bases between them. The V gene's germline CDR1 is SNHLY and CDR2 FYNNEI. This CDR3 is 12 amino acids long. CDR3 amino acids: CASHGDDQPQHF. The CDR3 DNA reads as TGTGCCAGCCACGGTGACGATCAGCCCCAGCATTTT.

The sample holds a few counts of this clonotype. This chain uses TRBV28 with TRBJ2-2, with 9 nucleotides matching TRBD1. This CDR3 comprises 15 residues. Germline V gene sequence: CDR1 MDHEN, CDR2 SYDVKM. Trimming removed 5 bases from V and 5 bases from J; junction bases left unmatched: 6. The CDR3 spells CASSPGTGRTGELFF. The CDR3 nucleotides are TGTGCCAGCAGTCCTGGGACAGGGAGAACCGGGGAGCTGTTTTTT.

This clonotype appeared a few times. The CDR3 DNA reads as TGCAGTGCCCCACTTTCCCAGGGTGGTAACTATGGCTACACCTTC. This encodes CSAPLSQGGNYGYTF. The chain employs TRBV20-1 and TRBJ1-2; tentatively, D is TRBD1 (5 bases). CDR1 and CDR2 (germline): DFQATT, SNEGSKA (reference sequence). The CDR3 loop spans 15 amino acids. V lost 6 bases to trimming and J lost 1 base, with 18 bases between them.

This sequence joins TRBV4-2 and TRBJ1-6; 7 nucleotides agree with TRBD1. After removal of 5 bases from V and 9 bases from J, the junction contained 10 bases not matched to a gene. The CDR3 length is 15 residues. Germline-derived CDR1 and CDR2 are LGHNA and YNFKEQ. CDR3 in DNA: TGTGCCAGCAGCGGACAGGAGGTACTTGGTTCACCCCTCCACTTT. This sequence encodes CASSGQEVLGSPLHF.

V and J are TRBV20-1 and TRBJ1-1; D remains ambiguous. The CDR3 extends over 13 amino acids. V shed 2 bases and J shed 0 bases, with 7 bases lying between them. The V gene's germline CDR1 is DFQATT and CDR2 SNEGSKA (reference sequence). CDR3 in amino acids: CSARSVMNTEAFF. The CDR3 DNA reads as TGCAGTGCTAGATCGGTCATGAACACTGAAGCTTTCTTT.

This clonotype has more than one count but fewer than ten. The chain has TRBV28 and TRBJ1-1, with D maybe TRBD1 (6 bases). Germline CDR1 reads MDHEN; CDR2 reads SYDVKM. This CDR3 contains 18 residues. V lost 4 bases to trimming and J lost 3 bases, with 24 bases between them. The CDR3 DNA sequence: TGTGCCAGCAGTTCCTCCCTCTTAAACAGGGAACGGCACACTGAAGCTTTCTTT. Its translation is CASSSSLLNRERHTEAFF.

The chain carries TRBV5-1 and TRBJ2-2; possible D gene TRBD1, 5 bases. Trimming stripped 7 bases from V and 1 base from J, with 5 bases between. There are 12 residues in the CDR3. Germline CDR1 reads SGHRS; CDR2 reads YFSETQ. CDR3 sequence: CASGQNTGELFF. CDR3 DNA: TGCGCCAGCGGACAGAACACCGGGGAGCTGTTTTTT.

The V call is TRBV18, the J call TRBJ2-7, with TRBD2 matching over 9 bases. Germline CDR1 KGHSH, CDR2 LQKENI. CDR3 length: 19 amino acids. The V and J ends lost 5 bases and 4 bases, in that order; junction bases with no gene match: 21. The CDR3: CASSSTNSGREGRLYEQYF. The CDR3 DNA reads TGTGCCAGCTCATCGACTAACTCGGGGCGGGAGGGAAGATTGTACGAGCAGTACTTC. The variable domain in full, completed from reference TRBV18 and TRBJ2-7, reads NAGVMQNPRHLVRRRGQEARLRCSPMKGHSHVYWYRQLPEEGLKFMVYLQKENIIDESGMPKERFSAEFPKEGPSILRIQQVVRGDSAAYFCASSSTNSGREGRLYEQYFGPGTRLTVT.

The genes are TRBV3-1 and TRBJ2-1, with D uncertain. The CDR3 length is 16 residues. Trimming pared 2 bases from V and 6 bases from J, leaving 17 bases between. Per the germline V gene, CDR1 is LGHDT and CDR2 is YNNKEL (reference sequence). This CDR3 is CASSQPYPTLGNEQFF. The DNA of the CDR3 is TGTGCCAGCAGCCAACCGTACCCCACCTTAGGCAATGAGCAGTTCTTC.

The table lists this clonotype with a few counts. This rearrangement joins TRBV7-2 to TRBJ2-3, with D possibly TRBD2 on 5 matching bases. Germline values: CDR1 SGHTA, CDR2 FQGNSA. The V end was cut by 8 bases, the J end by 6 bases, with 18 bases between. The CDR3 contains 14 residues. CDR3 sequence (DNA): TGTGCCAGCTGCCCGGCGGGCGCGGCTGATACGCAGTATTTT. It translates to CASCPAGAADTQYF.

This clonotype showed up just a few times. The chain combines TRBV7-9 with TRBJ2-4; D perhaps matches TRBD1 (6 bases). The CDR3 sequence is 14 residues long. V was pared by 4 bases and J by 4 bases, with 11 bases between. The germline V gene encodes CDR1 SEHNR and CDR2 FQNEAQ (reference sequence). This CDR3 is CASSSADSKNIQYF. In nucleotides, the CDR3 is TGTGCCAGCAGCTCAGCGGACAGTAAAAACATTCAGTACTTC. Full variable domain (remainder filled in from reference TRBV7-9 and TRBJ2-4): DTGVSQNPRHKITKRGQNVTFRCDPISEHNRLYWYRQTLGQGPEFLTYFQNEAQLEKSRLLSDRFSAERPKGSFSTLEIQRTEQGDSAMYLCASSSADSKNIQYFGAGTRLSVL.

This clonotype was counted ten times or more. CDR3: CASRTLSREGLHEQFF. The CDR3, as DNA: TGTGCCAGCCGTACCCTTTCCCGGGAGGGTCTGCATGAGCAGTTCTTC. This sequence joins TRBV6-2 or TRBV6-3 and TRBJ2-1; 8 positions agree with TRBD2. V trimming: 8 bases; J trimming: 8 bases; junction bases outside the gene matches: 17. The V gene's germline CDR1 is MNHEY and CDR2 SVGEGT. This CDR3 region has 16 residues.

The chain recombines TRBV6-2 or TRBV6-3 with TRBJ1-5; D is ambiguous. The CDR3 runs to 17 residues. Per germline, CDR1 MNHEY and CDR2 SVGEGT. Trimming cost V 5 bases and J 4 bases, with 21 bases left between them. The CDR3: CASSRFTDGVRNQPQHF. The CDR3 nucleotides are TGTGCCAGCAGTCGTTTCACGGACGGGGTTCGTAATCAGCCCCAGCATTTT.

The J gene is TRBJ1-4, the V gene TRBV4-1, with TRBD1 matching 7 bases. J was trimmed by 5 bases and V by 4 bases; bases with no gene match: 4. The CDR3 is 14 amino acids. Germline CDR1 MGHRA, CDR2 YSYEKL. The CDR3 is CASSPGGLNEKLFF. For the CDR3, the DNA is TGCGCCAGCAGCCCAGGGGGATTGAATGAAAAACTGTTTTTT.

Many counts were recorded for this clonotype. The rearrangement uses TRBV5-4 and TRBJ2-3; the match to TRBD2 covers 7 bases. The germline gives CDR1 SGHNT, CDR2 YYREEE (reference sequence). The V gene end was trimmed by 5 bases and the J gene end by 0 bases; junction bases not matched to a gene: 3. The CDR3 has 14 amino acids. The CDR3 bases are TGTGCCAGCAGGGCTAGCGGCAGCACAGATACGCAGTATTTT. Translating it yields CASRASGSTDTQYF.

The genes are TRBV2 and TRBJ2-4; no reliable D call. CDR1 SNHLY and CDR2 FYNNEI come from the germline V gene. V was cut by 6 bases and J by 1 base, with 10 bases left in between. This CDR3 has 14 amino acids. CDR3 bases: TGTGCCAGCAGAGAGGAAGACGCCAAAAACATTCAGTACTTC. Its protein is CASREEDAKNIQYF.

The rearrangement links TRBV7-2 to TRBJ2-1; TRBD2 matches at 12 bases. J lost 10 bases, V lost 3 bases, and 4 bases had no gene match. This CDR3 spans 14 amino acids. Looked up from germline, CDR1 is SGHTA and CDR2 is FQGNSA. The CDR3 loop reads CASSFLAGGHEQFF. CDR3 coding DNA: TGTGCCAGCAGCTTTCTAGCGGGAGGGCACGAGCAGTTCTTC.

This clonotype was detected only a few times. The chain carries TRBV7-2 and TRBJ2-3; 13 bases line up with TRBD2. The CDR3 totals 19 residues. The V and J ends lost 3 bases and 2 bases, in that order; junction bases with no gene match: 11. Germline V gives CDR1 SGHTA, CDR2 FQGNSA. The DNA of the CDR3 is TGTGCCAGCAGCTTTTTAACGCCGGGACTAGCGGGATTCACAGATACGCAGTATTTT. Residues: CASSFLTPGLAGFTDTQYF.

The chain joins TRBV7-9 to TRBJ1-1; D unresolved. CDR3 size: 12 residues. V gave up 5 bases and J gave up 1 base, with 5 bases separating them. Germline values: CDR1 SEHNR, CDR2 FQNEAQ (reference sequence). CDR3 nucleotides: TGTGCCAGCAGCCCTCAGAACACTGAAGCTTTCTTT. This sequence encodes CASSPQNTEAFF. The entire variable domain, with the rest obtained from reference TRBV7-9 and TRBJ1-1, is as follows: DTGVSQNPRHKITKRGQNVTFRCDPISEHNRLYWYRQTLGQGPEFLTYFQNEAQLEKSRLLSDRFSAERPKGSFSTLEIQRTEQGDSAMYLCASSPQNTEAFFGQGTRLTVV.

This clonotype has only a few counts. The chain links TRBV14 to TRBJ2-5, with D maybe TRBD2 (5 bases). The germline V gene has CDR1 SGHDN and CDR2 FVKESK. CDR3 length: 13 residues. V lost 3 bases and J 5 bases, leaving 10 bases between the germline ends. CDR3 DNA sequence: TGTGCCAGCAGCCAGCCCGGGGTTGAGACCCAGTACTTC. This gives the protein CASSQPGVETQYF.

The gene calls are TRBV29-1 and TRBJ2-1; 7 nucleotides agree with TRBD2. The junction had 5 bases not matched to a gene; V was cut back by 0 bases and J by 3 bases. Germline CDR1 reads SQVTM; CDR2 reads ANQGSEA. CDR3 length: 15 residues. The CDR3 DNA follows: TGCAGCGTTGAAGATCAAGCGGGGTACTACAATGAGCAGTTCTTC. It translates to CSVEDQAGYYNEQFF.

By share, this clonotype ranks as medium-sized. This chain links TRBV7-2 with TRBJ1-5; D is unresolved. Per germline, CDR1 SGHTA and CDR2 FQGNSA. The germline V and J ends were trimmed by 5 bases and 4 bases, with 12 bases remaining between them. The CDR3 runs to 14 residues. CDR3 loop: CASSPRTGNQPQHF. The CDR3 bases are TGTGCCAGCAGCCCCAGGACGGGGAATCAGCCCCAGCATTTT.

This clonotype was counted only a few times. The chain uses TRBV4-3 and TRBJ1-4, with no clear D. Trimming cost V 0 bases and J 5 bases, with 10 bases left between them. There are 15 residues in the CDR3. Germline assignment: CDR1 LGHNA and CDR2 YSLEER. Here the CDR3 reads CASSQEGQSNEKLFF. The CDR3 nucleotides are TGCGCCAGCAGCCAAGAGGGCCAATCCAATGAAAAACTGTTTTTT.

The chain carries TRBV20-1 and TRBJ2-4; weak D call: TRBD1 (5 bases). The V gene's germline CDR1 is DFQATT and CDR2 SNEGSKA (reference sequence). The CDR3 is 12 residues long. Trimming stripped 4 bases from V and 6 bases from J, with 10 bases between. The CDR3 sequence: CSATNDRNIQYF. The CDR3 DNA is TGCAGTGCTACCAACGACAGAAACATTCAGTACTTC.

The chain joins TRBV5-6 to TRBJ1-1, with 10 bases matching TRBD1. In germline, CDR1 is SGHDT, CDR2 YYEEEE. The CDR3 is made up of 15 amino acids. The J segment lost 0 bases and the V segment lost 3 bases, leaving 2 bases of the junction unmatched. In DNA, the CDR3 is TGTGCCAGCAGCTCCGACAGGGGGCTGAACACTGAAGCTTTCTTT. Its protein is CASSSDRGLNTEAFF.

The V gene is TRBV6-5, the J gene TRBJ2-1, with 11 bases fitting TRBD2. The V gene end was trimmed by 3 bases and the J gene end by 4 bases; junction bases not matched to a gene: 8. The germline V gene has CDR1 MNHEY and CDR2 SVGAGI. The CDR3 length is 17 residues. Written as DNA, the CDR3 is TGTGCCAGCAGTTATTCCCCGACTAGCGGGACTTACAATGAGCAGTTCTTC. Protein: CASSYSPTSGTYNEQFF.

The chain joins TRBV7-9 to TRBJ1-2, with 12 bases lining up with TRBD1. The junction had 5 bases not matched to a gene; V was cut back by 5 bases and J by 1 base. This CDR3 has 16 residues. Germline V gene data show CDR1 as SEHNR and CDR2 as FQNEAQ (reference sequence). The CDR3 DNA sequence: TGTGCCAGCAGCCAGGGACAGGGGGCGTTTAACTATGGCTACACCTTC. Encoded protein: CASSQGQGAFNYGYTF.

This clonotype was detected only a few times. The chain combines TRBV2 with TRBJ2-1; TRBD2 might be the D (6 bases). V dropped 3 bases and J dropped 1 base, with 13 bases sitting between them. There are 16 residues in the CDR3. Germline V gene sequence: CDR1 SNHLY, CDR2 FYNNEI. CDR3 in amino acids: CASSDAREMSYNEQFF. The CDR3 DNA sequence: TGTGCCAGCAGTGACGCACGGGAGATGTCCTACAATGAGCAGTTCTTC.

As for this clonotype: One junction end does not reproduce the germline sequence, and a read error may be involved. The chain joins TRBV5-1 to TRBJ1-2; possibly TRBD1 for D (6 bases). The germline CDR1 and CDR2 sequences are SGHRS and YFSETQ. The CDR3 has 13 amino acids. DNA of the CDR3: TGCGCCAGCGGCTTGTTGGGGGGCGATGGCTACACCTTC. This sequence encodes CASGLLGGDGYTF.